This note documents a single T cell receptor (beta chain) sequence. Its antigen is not known. The source of the sample is a study of T-cell memory formation after mild COVID-19. Germline V gives CDR1 ENHRY, CDR2 SYGVKD. The length of the CDR3 is 15 residues. V was clipped by 1 base and J by 4 bases; unmatched bases: 4. TCRdb redid the calling of the 5' RACE reads with MiXCR, one entry per CDR3 protein. The table shows hundreds of thousands of distinct CDR3 sequences, with roughly 15% occurring only once. Study findings and constraints: For contracting clones, CD4+ ones sat mainly in CM and EM, CD8+ in EMRA.

The sample taken for sequencing was PBMCs or a T cell subset sorted from them (not recorded which). V is TRBV10-3 and J is TRBJ1-2; 9 bases are shared with TRBD1. The clonotype comes from a man between 18 and 29 years old who had mild COVID-19 (a few samples of this study predate the infection). Cell type and time point are not known. The chain's CDR3 is CAISEWDRESYGYTF. The CDR3, as DNA: TGTGCCATCAGTGAGTGGGACAGGGAATCCTATGGCTACACCTTC.